Presented here are 29 T cell receptor beta chains from one specimen sequenced in a study of OX40 agonist ivuxolimab in advanced cancers. Produced via immunoSEQ multiplex PCR; TCRdb's table is partial and in-frame only. The sample has just over 60,000 clones, about 92% seen once. The sequenced sample was CD4+ or CD8+ T cells sorted from blood, obtained in a trial of the OX40 agonist ivuxolimab. The origin of the receptors is an adult with an advanced solid tumor such as melanoma, head and neck, liver or kidney cancer.

The rearrangement joins TRBV4-1 to TRBJ2-2, with 7 bases fitting TRBD2. Germline V lookup: CDR1 MGHRA, CDR2 YSYEKL. This CDR3 is built from 18 residues. V shed 0 bases, J shed 3 bases, and the junction held 10 bases outside the gene matches. This chain's CDR3 is CASSQEEGVAGDTGELFF. DNA for the CDR3: TGCGCCAGCAGCCAAGAAGAAGGAGTCGCGGGGGACACCGGGGAGCTGTTTTTT.

The J gene is TRBJ2-7, the V gene TRBV7-9; 13 bases agree with TRBD2. Germline lookup yields CDR1 SEHNR and CDR2 FQNEAQ (reference sequence). CDR3 size: 15 residues. J lost 3 bases, V lost 3 bases, and 2 bases had no gene match. For the CDR3, the DNA is TGTGCCAGCAGCTTTGGACTAGCGGGGGACTACGAGCAGTACTTC. The encoded protein is CASSFGLAGDYEQYF. Full variable domain (outside the CDR3, taken from reference TRBV7-9 and TRBJ2-7): DTGVSQNPRHKITKRGQNVTFRCDPISEHNRLYWYRQTLGQGPEFLTYFQNEAQLEKSRLLSDRFSAERPKGSFSTLEIQRTEQGDSAMYLCASSFGLAGDYEQYFGPGTRLTVT.

This clone was seen a single time. The genes are TRBV10-1 and TRBJ1-3; the match to TRBD1 covers 7 bases. This CDR3 spans 14 amino acids. J lost 3 bases, V lost 4 bases, and 3 bases had no gene match. Germline values: CDR1 WNHNN, CDR2 SYGVQD (reference sequence). In DNA, the CDR3 is TGCGCCAGCAGTGGGACAGGAGATGGAAACACCATATATTTT. Its translation: CASSGTGDGNTIYF.

The V gene is TRBV19, the J gene TRBJ2-2; 7 bases fit TRBD1. The CDR3 totals 16 residues. Trimming took 7 bases from V and 2 from J; bases not matched to a gene: 10. Germline V CDR1 and CDR2: LNHDA, SQIVND (reference sequence). In DNA, the CDR3 is TGTGCCAGTACTACACCGGGACAGTTAAACACCGGGGAGCTGTTTTTT. It encodes CASTTPGQLNTGELFF.

CDR3 protein: CASSEISVGDSYTF. The CDR3 region has the DNA TGTGCCAGCAGTGAAATTTCTGTGGGGGATAGCTACACCTTC. The chain carries TRBV6-1 and TRBJ1-2; D is perhaps TRBD1 (5 bases). The CDR3 spans 14 residues. Germline CDR1 is MNHNS and CDR2 is SASEGT. Trimming shortened V by 2 bases and J by 9 bases, and 16 bases separated the two germline ends.

V usage is TRBV6-1 and J usage is TRBJ2-7, with 7 bases matching TRBD1. The ends lost 5 bases at V and 1 base at J; junction bases unmatched: 5. Germline V lookup: CDR1 MNHNS, CDR2 SASEGT. The CDR3 sequence is 14 residues long. Here the CDR3 reads CASSPDRVSYEQYF. The CDR3 region has the DNA TGTGCCAGCAGTCCAGACAGGGTTTCCTACGAGCAGTACTTC.

The chain combines TRBV9 with TRBJ2-5; D is perhaps TRBD2 (6 bases). V was trimmed by 4 bases and J by 1 base, leaving 14 bases between them. CDR1 is SGDLS, CDR2 YYNGEE, per germline. This CDR3 has 15 residues. The CDR3 DNA is TGTGCCAGCAGCCGCCTGGGGGGACGCCAAGAGACCCAGTACTTC. Its protein product is CASSRLGGRQETQYF.

The rearrangement joins TRBV6-1 to TRBJ2-7; 7 bases are shared with TRBD1. Germline V lookup: CDR1 MNHNS, CDR2 SASEGT. The J segment lost 3 bases and the V segment lost 6 bases, leaving 8 bases of the junction unmatched. CDR3 length: 14 residues. The CDR3 bases are TGTGCCAGCAGCGTTGGGGACAGCAGCTACGAGCAGTACTTC. Residues: CASSVGDSSYEQYF.

The CDR3: CASSLRLLADSETQYF. CDR3 DNA sequence: TGTGCCAGCAGCTTAAGGCTACTAGCGGACAGTGAGACCCAGTACTTC. V and J are TRBV7-4 and TRBJ2-5, with 8 bases that match TRBD2. V shed 2 bases, J shed 5 bases, and the junction held 10 bases outside the gene matches. The length of the CDR3 is 16 residues. CDR1 and CDR2 from the germline V gene are SGHVT and SQSDAQ.

Remarks on this clone: This CDR3 is also generated by other DNA sequences in the sample. The chain links TRBV6-6 to TRBJ2-5; a weak D match, TRBD1 (5 bases). The CDR3 runs to 14 residues. Germline assignment: CDR1 MNHNY and CDR2 SVGAGI (reference sequence). Trimming left V 2 bases short and J 1 base short, with 8 bases between. CDR3 residues: CASSYRGGQETQYF. Written as DNA, the CDR3 is TGTGCCAGCAGTTACAGGGGCGGCCAAGAGACCCAGTACTTC.

The chain combines TRBV30 with TRBJ2-4, with a tentative D call TRBD2 (5 bases). Germline-derived CDR1 and CDR2 are GTSNPN and SVGIG (reference sequence). This CDR3 spans 13 amino acids. The V end lost 8 bases, the J end lost 9 bases, and 20 bases lay between the germline ends. The CDR3 coding sequence is TGTGCCCGAACGACCGACCCCGGAGGCATTCAGTACTTC. Translation: CARTTDPGGIQYF.

The chain is built from TRBV19 and TRBJ1-1; D gene ambiguous. V was cut by 3 bases and J by 6 bases, with 8 bases left in between. From germline, CDR1 is LNHDA and CDR2 SQIVND (reference sequence). The CDR3 has 12 amino acids. Here the CDR3 reads CASSMGYAEAFF. The CDR3 region has the DNA TGTGCCAGTAGTATGGGATACGCTGAAGCTTTCTTT.

This chain links TRBV6-1 with TRBJ1-6; 10 nucleotides match TRBD1. Germline V gene sequence: CDR1 MNHNS, CDR2 SASEGT. V was clipped by 6 bases and J by 4 bases; unmatched bases: 3. The CDR3 length is 15 residues. The CDR3 coding sequence is TGTGCCAGCAGCCCGGGACAGGGGTATAATTCACCCCTCCACTTT. This encodes CASSPGQGYNSPLHF.

The V call is TRBV7-2, the J call TRBJ1-2, with a tentative D call TRBD1 (6 bases). In germline, CDR1 is SGHTA, CDR2 FQGNSA. The CDR3 is made up of 16 amino acids. Trimming pared 2 bases from V and 8 bases from J, leaving 21 bases between. The CDR3: CASSLSSSSYRDGYTF. DNA of the CDR3: TGTGCCAGCAGCTTATCGTCGTCTAGCTACAGGGACGGCTACACCTTC.

Written as DNA, the CDR3 is TGTGCCAGCAGTCCCGGTTGTGGAAACACCATATATTTT. Its protein product is CASSPGCGNTIYF. The chain is built from TRBV6-7 and TRBJ1-3; D is undetermined. TRBV6-7 is placed among ORFs of uncertain function. The V gene lost 5 bases and the J gene lost 3 bases, with 8 bases spanning the gap. The CDR3 length is 13 residues.

V gene TRBV18 combines with J gene TRBJ2-5; no clear D. CDR3 size: 14 residues. Trimming pared 3 bases from V and 3 bases from J, leaving 11 bases between. Germline-derived CDR1 and CDR2 are KGHSH and LQKENI. DNA of the CDR3: TGTGCCAGCTCACCGCGAGCGAGTGAAGAGACCCAGTACTTC. It is translated as CASSPRASEETQYF.

J is TRBJ1-2 and V is TRBV7-9; possible D gene TRBD1, 6 bases. Germline loops: CDR1 SEHNR, CDR2 FQNEAQ (reference sequence). This CDR3 comprises 14 residues. Trimming shortened V by 1 base and J by 2 bases, and 8 bases separated the two germline ends. The CDR3 loop reads CASSLDRENYGYTF. The CDR3 bases are TGTGCCAGCAGCTTAGACAGGGAGAACTATGGCTACACCTTC.

V is TRBV27 and J is TRBJ2-3; TRBD2 might be the D (6 bases). V was clipped by 0 bases and J by 5 bases, with 21 bases between them. The CDR3 runs 18 residues. Germline V gives CDR1 MNHEY, CDR2 SMNVEV (reference sequence). Here the CDR3 DNA reads TGTGCCAGCAGTTTATCCATAGGGCAGGCGGGGCGAGGAGATACGCAGTATTTT. Encoded protein: CASSLSIGQAGRGDTQYF.

The chain is built from TRBV19 and TRBJ1-2; 8 bases line up with TRBD1. V shed 4 bases, J shed 8 bases, and the junction held 15 bases outside the gene matches. The CDR3 is 16 amino acids. From germline, CDR1 is LNHDA and CDR2 SQIVND (reference sequence). CDR3 nucleotides: TGTGCCAGTAGTAGGGGTCCAGCAGGGGGCCGTGAGGGCTACACCTTC. Its translation is CASSRGPAGGREGYTF.

This chain links TRBV19 with TRBJ2-3; D is unclear. The CDR3 has 11 residues. In germline, CDR1 is LNHDA, CDR2 SQIVND (reference sequence). V lost 4 bases, J lost 4 bases, and 3 bases lay in between. The CDR3 protein is CASSTADTQYF. Written as DNA, the CDR3 is TGTGCCAGTAGTACCGCAGATACGCAGTATTTT.

This clone is medium-sized by share. The V call is TRBV5-1, the J call TRBJ1-4; D not certain. V lost 4 bases, J lost 5 bases, and 6 bases lay in between. Germline CDR1 and CDR2: SGHRS and YFSETQ. This CDR3 is built from 12 residues. The DNA for the CDR3 is TGCGCCAGCAGCCTTGGGAATGAAAAACTGTTTTTT. It specifies CASSLGNEKLFF.

This rearrangement joins TRBV5-8 to TRBJ2-3; D is unclear. There are 13 residues in the CDR3. Trimming shortened V by 2 bases and J by 2 bases, and 6 bases separated the two germline ends. Germline assignment: CDR1 SGHTS and CDR2 YDEGEE. CDR3 DNA: TGTGCCAGCAGCTTCCGTCACACAGATACGCAGTATTTT. Amino acid sequence: CASSFRHTDTQYF.

V and J are TRBV18 and TRBJ2-5; D is possibly TRBD2 (5 bases). This CDR3 has 14 residues. Trimming removed 1 base from V and 3 bases from J, with 9 bases in between. Germline CDR1 is KGHSH and CDR2 is LQKENI. The CDR3 loop reads CASSPQDGEETQYF. In nucleotides, the CDR3 is TGTGCCAGCTCACCACAGGACGGGGAAGAGACCCAGTACTTC.

This sequence joins TRBV7-8 and TRBJ2-5; D not resolved. The CDR3 sequence is 15 residues long. Trimming removed 0 bases at V and 1 base at J, with 9 bases between. The germline V gene encodes CDR1 SGHVS and CDR2 FQNEAQ. DNA of the CDR3: TGTGCCAGCAGCTTAGCGTGGGCAGCCCAAGAGACCCAGTACTTC. Translated: CASSLAWAAQETQYF.

The sample holds one count of this clone. The rearrangement joins TRBV6-1 to TRBJ2-7; 7 positions match TRBD1. Trimming took 4 bases from V and 0 from J; bases not matched to a gene: 6. Germline V gene data show CDR1 as MNHNS and CDR2 as SASEGT. The CDR3 consists of 15 residues. CDR3 amino acids: CASSGTGTVSYEQYF. Written as DNA, the CDR3 is TGTGCCAGCAGTGGGACCGGGACAGTCTCCTACGAGCAGTACTTC.

This clone was seen just once. The CDR3 bases are TGTGCCAGCAGCCCCTACCGCGCAGGGGGCCTTTTGAACACTGAAGCTTTCTTT. It codes for CASSPYRAGGLLNTEAFF. The J gene is TRBJ1-1, the V gene TRBV7-2, with 8 nucleotides matching TRBD1. The germline gives CDR1 SGHTA, CDR2 FQGNSA. The CDR3 loop spans 18 amino acids. With V trimmed by 5 bases and J by 0 bases, 14 bases remained unmatched.

The chain joins TRBV2 to TRBJ1-5; no clear D gene. With 6 bases removed from V and 1 base from J, the gap between germline ends came to 13 bases. The CDR3 is made up of 15 amino acids. Per the germline V gene, CDR1 is SNHLY and CDR2 is FYNNEI. DNA of the CDR3: TGTGCCAGCAGACGGATTACTACGAGCAATCAGCCCCAGCATTTT. Amino acid sequence: CASRRITTSNQPQHF.

V usage is TRBV2 and J usage is TRBJ1-1; a possible D gene is TRBD1 (5 bases). Trimming stripped 3 bases from V and 1 base from J, with 9 bases between. The CDR3 has 14 residues. From germline, CDR1 is SNHLY and CDR2 FYNNEI. The CDR3 sequence: CASSERGGNTEAFF. In nucleotides, the CDR3 is TGTGCCAGCAGTGAGCGGGGGGGGAACACTGAAGCTTTCTTT.

The genes are TRBV6-1 and TRBJ2-7; TRBD1 might be the D (6 bases). V gave up 4 bases and J gave up 0 bases, with 13 bases separating them. The length of the CDR3 is 15 residues. Per germline, CDR1 MNHNS and CDR2 SASEGT. As DNA, the CDR3 is TGTGCCAGCAGTGCACCGGGACAAGGCTCCTACGAGCAGTACTTC. Protein sequence: CASSAPGQGSYEQYF.